One and the same sample provided the 10 T cell receptor beta chains below, sequenced in a study of post-analysis software for immune sequencing data. Built from TCR beta cDNA, the libraries had unique molecular identifiers in them. TCRdb recomputed calls from the PCR reads with MiXCR, one row per CDR3 protein. The sample contains some 690,000 distinct CDR3 sequences, 25% to 30% of which appear only once. These receptors' antigens are unknown. Study outcomes and limitations: Patients had higher frequencies than controls of about 5 TRBV segments, including TRBV5-6, TRBV5-1 and TRBV20-1.

The sample comprised blood. All receptors derive from a girl aged 10 to 17 with multiple sclerosis.

This clonotype was counted between two and nine times. The genes are TRBV7-9 and TRBJ2-3; tentatively, D is TRBD1 or TRBD2 (5 bases each). Trimming removed 4 bases at V and 4 bases at J, with 12 bases between. Germline lookup yields CDR1 SEHNR and CDR2 FQNEAQ (reference sequence). The CDR3 has 14 amino acids. The CDR3 nucleotides are TGTGCCAGCAGCTGGACACGGGGCCCAGATACGCAGTATTTT. This codes for CASSWTRGPDTQYF.

This chain joins TRBV3-1 and TRBJ1-2; 11 bases are shared with TRBD1. Unmatched junction bases numbered 7, after V lost 4 bases and J lost 6 bases. The germline V gene encodes CDR1 LGHDT and CDR2 YNNKEL (reference sequence). The CDR3 runs to 15 residues. The CDR3 nucleotides are TGTGCCAGCAGCCCGGACAGGGGGCTCGCGAATGGCTACACCTTC. Translation gives CASSPDRGLANGYTF.

This clonotype has just one count. Its ends do not fully match the called genes, so a read error is possible. The chain links TRBV6-1 to TRBJ2-5; perhaps D is TRBD1 or TRBD2 (5 bases each). CDR3 length: 12 residues. Germline lookup yields CDR1 MNHNS and CDR2 SASEGT. The CDR3 DNA sequence: TGCGCCTCAGGGCTAGCCGGGGAGACCCAGTACTTC. Its translation: CASGLAGETQYF.

V gene TRBV20-1 combines with J gene TRBJ1-2; D gene uncertain. Looked up from germline, CDR1 is DFQATT and CDR2 is SNEGSKA (reference sequence). This CDR3 is 11 amino acids long. V gave up 6 bases and J gave up 8 bases, with 13 bases separating them. CDR3 sequence: CSAGEITGYTF. The CDR3 bases are TGCAGTGCCGGAGAAATAACCGGCTACACCTTC.

This clonotype was seen only a few times. The chain employs TRBV7-2 and TRBJ1-2, with 7 bases fitting TRBD1. The CDR3 loop spans 15 amino acids. The V segment lost 4 bases and the J segment 0 bases; nucleotides outside the gene matches: 5. CDR1 is SGHTA and CDR2 is FQGNSA in the germline V gene. CDR3 sequence (DNA): TGTGCCAGCAGCTCCCAACAGGGGCCTAACTATGGCTACACCTTC. This gives the protein CASSSQQGPNYGYTF.

The rearrangement joins TRBV5-1 to TRBJ2-1; 8 bases are shared with TRBD1. This CDR3 has 14 amino acids. Germline V gene data show CDR1 as SGHRS and CDR2 as YFSETQ. Trimming removed 4 bases from V and 8 bases from J; junction bases left unmatched: 8. Here the CDR3 reads CASSAGAGGDEQFF. The CDR3 nucleotides read TGCGCCAGCAGCGCCGGGGCAGGGGGCGATGAGCAGTTCTTC. Together with reference TRBV5-1 and TRBJ2-1, the CDR3 gives the full variable domain: KAGVTQTPRYLIKTRGQQVTLSCSPISGHRSVSWYQQTPGQGLQFLFEYFSETQRNKGNFPGRFSGRQFSNSRSEMNVSTLELGDSALYLCASSAGAGGDEQFFGPGTRLTVL.

This chain uses TRBV11-2 with TRBJ2-3; D call uncertain. This CDR3 comprises 17 residues. Germline lookup yields CDR1 SGHAT and CDR2 FQNNGV. V was shortened by 5 bases and J by 2 bases, with 20 bases between the two germline ends. CDR3 region: CASSSRFGDFTTDTQYF. As DNA, the CDR3 is TGTGCCAGCAGCAGCAGGTTCGGAGACTTTACCACAGATACGCAGTATTTT.

CDR3 in amino acids: CASSSRTGVGYEQYF. The DNA for the CDR3 is TGTGCCAGCAGCTCGCGGACAGGGGTCGGGTACGAGCAGTACTTC. V usage is TRBV7-6 and J usage is TRBJ2-7; 9 bases are shared with TRBD1. V dropped 4 bases and J dropped 4; count of bases not matched to a gene: 8. The CDR3 spans 15 residues. Germline values: CDR1 SGHVS, CDR2 FNYEAQ. Looking up the rest from reference TRBV7-6 and TRBJ2-7 gives the full variable domain: GAGVSQSPRYKVTKRGQDVALRCDPISGHVSLYWYRQALGQGPEFLTYFNYEAQQDKSGLPNDRFSAERPEGSISTLTIQRTEQRDSAMYRCASSSRTGVGYEQYFGPGTRLTVT.

This clonotype has just a few counts. V is TRBV2 and J is TRBJ2-7, with TRBD2 as a possible D gene (6 bases). The CDR3 loop spans 14 amino acids. V dropped 7 bases and J dropped 0 bases, with 13 bases sitting between them. From germline, CDR1 is SNHLY and CDR2 FYNNEI. The CDR3 here is CASNAGTLSYEQYF. Written as DNA, the CDR3 is TGTGCCAGCAACGCCGGGACTCTCTCCTACGAGCAGTACTTC.

The chain carries TRBV4-2 and TRBJ1-2; D uncertain. Between the trimmed V and J ends, which lost 0 bases and 1 base, there was a span of 9 bases. In germline, CDR1 is LGHNA, CDR2 YNFKEQ. The length of the CDR3 is 15 residues. CDR3 protein: CASSQEANSNYGYTF. CDR3 sequence (DNA): TGTGCCAGCAGCCAAGAGGCGAACAGTAACTATGGCTACACCTTC.